The 17 T cell receptor beta chains below were found in one sample sequenced in a study of immune cell composition in non-small cell lung cancer. Sequenced by immunoSEQ multiplex PCR; TCRdb stores in-frame clones only, minus some. The table lists some 7,000 clones, roughly four fifths of them singletons. Normal lung sampling was at least 3 cm from the tumour, as distant as possible. The sequenced sample was non-adjacent lung tissue. The receptors come from a human donor with non-small cell lung cancer.

The genes are TRBV19 and TRBJ2-3, with D maybe TRBD2 (7 bases). The CDR3 has 17 residues. Germline CDR1 reads LNHDA; CDR2 reads SQIVND (reference sequence). V lost 1 base and J lost 4, with 18 bases in between. CDR3 sequence: CASSIGGGGGRADTQYF. The CDR3 bases are TGTGCCAGTAGTATAGGTGGAGGGGGGGGCCGCGCAGATACGCAGTATTTT.

The chain carries TRBV6-4 and TRBJ1-2; D not certain. The CDR3 spans 15 residues. Germline lookup yields CDR1 MRHNA and CDR2 SNTAGT. The V gene lost 3 bases and the J gene lost 8 bases, with 19 bases spanning the gap. The CDR3 sequence: CASSDSVEGSRGYTF. The CDR3 region has the DNA TGTGCCAGCAGTGATTCGGTCGAAGGGAGCCGCGGCTACACCTTC.

The chain employs TRBV15 and TRBJ2-1; TRBD2 agrees at 12 bases. V lost 2 bases, J lost 8 bases, and 1 base stayed unmatched. The CDR3 length is 14 residues. CDR1 is LNHNV, CDR2 YYDKDF, per germline (reference sequence). DNA for the CDR3: TGTGCCACCAGCAGAAGACTAGCGGGGGATGAGCAGTTCTTC. Translating gives CATSRRLAGDEQFF.

The chain joins TRBV11-2 to TRBJ2-7, with 12 bases fitting TRBD2. The junction had 16 bases not matched to a gene; V was cut back by 5 bases and J by 2 bases. Per germline, CDR1 SGHAT and CDR2 FQNNGV. The CDR3 length is 19 residues. In DNA, the CDR3 is TGTGCCAGCAGCCCGAACAGGGGGATGACTAGCGGGGGTACCTACGAGCAGTACTTC. This encodes CASSPNRGMTSGGTYEQYF.

This chain uses TRBV5-6 with TRBJ2-7; TRBD1 aligns across 8 bases. This CDR3 comprises 16 residues. With 1 base clipped from V and 0 bases from J, the junction kept 6 bases outside the gene matches. Germline CDR1 SGHDT, CDR2 YYEEEE. The CDR3 nucleotides read TGTGCCAGCAGCTTGTGGCGGACAGGGTCCTCCTACGAGCAGTACTTC. Amino acid sequence: CASSLWRTGSSYEQYF.

The chain is built from TRBV7-2 and TRBJ1-2; D uncertain. In germline, CDR1 is SGHTA, CDR2 FQGNSA. The CDR3 is 12 residues long. Trimming left V 5 bases short and J 2 bases short, with 6 bases between. CDR3 sequence reads: CASSVGNYGYTF. CDR3 coding DNA: TGTGCCAGCAGCGTTGGGAACTATGGCTACACCTTC.

The J gene is TRBJ1-1, the V gene TRBV12-2. TRBV12-2 is given as a pseudogene. The CDR3 runs 13 residues. The CDR3 nucleotides are TGTGCAAGTCGCTTAGTGGGGAACACTGAAGCTTTCTTT. Protein sequence: CASRLVGNTEAFF.

The chain links TRBV7-8 to TRBJ1-3; 7 bases are shared with TRBD1. After removal of 2 bases from V and 0 bases from J, the junction contained 13 bases not matched to a gene. The CDR3 runs to 19 residues. Germline V gives CDR1 SGHVS, CDR2 FQNEAQ. The CDR3 here is CASSLKGRTGSDSGNTIYF. CDR3 nucleotides: TGTGCCAGCAGCTTAAAAGGCAGGACAGGTTCGGACTCTGGAAACACCATATATTTT.

This chain links TRBV7-2 with TRBJ1-2; D remains unclear. V dropped 3 bases and J dropped 3 bases, with 11 bases sitting between them. The length of the CDR3 is 14 residues. The germline gives CDR1 SGHTA, CDR2 FQGNSA. The CDR3, as DNA: TGTGCCAGCAGCTTGGAACCCCTAGACTATGGCTACACCTTC. Translation gives CASSLEPLDYGYTF.

J is TRBJ2-2 and V is TRBV7-9; D gene ambiguous. V shed 6 bases and J shed 6 bases, with 11 bases lying between them. This CDR3 spans 13 amino acids. Per the germline V gene, CDR1 is SEHNR and CDR2 is FQNEAQ (reference sequence). CDR3 amino acids: CASRRVEAGELFF. DNA of the CDR3: TGTGCCAGCAGAAGGGTTGAGGCCGGGGAGCTGTTTTTT. The full variable domain, rest sourced from reference TRBV7-9 and TRBJ2-2, is DTGVSQNPRHKITKRGQNVTFRCDPISEHNRLYWYRQTLGQGPEFLTYFQNEAQLEKSRLLSDRFSAERPKGSFSTLEIQRTEQGDSAMYLCASRRVEAGELFFGEGSRLTVL.

J is TRBJ1-6 and V is TRBV6-1, with D unclear. The V and J ends lost 4 bases and 2 bases respectively, with 6 bases between them. This CDR3 is built from 14 residues. Germline V gives CDR1 MNHNS, CDR2 SASEGT. The DNA for the CDR3 is TGTGCCAGCAGTGCCGGCCCCTATAATTCACCCCTCCACTTT. This encodes CASSAGPYNSPLHF.

The chain employs TRBV7-9 and TRBJ2-1; D is unresolved. Trimming cost V 1 base and J 13 bases, with 11 bases left between them. The CDR3 loop spans 12 amino acids. The germline CDR1 and CDR2 sequences are SEHNR and FQNEAQ (reference sequence). CDR3 protein: CASSLETWIQFF. CDR3 coding DNA: TGTGCCAGCAGCTTAGAGACTTGGATCCAGTTCTTC.

This clone has a handful of counts. The chain carries TRBV5-5 and TRBJ1-2; D uncertain. CDR1 and CDR2 (germline): SGHKS, YYEKEE (reference sequence). The V end lost 1 base, the J end lost 8 bases, and 15 bases lay between the germline ends. This CDR3 comprises 14 residues. The CDR3 DNA sequence: TGTGCCAGCAGCTTGCAGTGGAACTCGGAGGGCTACACCTTC. Its translation is CASSLQWNSEGYTF.

The V gene is TRBV12-5, the J gene TRBJ1-1, with 9 bases that match TRBD1. The junction had 5 bases not matched to a gene; V was cut back by 7 bases and J by 5 bases. Germline CDR1 is LGHNT and CDR2 is FRNRAP. The length of the CDR3 is 13 residues. The CDR3 nucleotides read TGTGCTAGTGACGGGACAGGGTTGACTGAAGCTTTCTTT. Translated: CASDGTGLTEAFF.

V gene TRBV6-5 combines with J gene TRBJ1-6; TRBD1 matches 8 bases. The germline V gene has CDR1 MNHEY and CDR2 SVGAGI. The V gene end was trimmed by 4 bases and the J gene end by 14 bases; junction bases not matched to a gene: 1. This CDR3 comprises 11 residues. The CDR3 here is CASSSTGALHF. In DNA, the CDR3 is TGTGCCAGCAGTTCGACAGGGGCCCTCCACTTT.

CDR3 DNA: TGTGCCTGGAGTGCCCTAACTAATACGCAGTATTTT. It codes for CAWSALTNTQYF. J is TRBJ2-3 and V is TRBV30; D gene ambiguous. The CDR3 has 12 residues. Germline CDR1 GTSNPN, CDR2 SVGIG (reference sequence). V shed 1 base and J shed 7 bases, with 9 bases lying between them.

J is TRBJ2-7 and V is TRBV4-2; 9 bases agree with TRBD1. The CDR3 consists of 15 residues. V shed 3 bases and J 2 bases; nucleotides not matched to a gene: 5. Germline CDR1 LGHNA, CDR2 YNFKEQ. CDR3 coding DNA: TGTGCCAGCAGCCAGGGTACAGGGGGCACCTACGAGCAGTACTTC. Translation: CASSQGTGGTYEQYF.